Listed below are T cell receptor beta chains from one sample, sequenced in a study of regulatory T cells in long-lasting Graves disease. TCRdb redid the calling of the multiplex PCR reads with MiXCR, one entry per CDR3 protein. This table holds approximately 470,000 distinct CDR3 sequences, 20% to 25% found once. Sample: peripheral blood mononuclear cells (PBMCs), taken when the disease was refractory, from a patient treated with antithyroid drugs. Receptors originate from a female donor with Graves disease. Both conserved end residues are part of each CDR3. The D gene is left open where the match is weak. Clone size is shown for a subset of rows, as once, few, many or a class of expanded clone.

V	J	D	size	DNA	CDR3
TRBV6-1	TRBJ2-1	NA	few	TGTGCCAGCAGTGAGACGAGCTCCTACAATGAGCAGTTCTTC	CASSETSSYNEQFF
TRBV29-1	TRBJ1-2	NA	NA	TGCAGCGTTTTAGACTGGAACTATGGCTACACCTTC	CSVLDWNYGYTF
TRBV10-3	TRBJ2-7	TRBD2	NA	TGTGCCATCAGTGAGGGGGAGAGCGGGAGGGGCCCCTTCTACGAGCAGTACTTC	CAISEGESGRGPFYEQYF
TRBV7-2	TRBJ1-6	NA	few	TGTGCCAGCAGCCCTCGTGTCGGGGTGGGTTCCTATAATTCACCCCTCCACTTT	CASSPRVGVGSYNSPLHF
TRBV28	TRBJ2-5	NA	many	TGTGCCAGCAGTATCCCCGTTCGCGAGACCCAGTACTTC	CASSIPVRETQYF
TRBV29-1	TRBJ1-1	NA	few	TGCAGCGTCTCACCTGACGTGAACACTGAAGCTTTCTTT	CSVSPDVNTEAFF
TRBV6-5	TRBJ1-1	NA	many	TGTGCCAGCAGTTACTGGGAGAGGGATGGCACTGAAGCTTTCTTT	CASSYWERDGTEAFF
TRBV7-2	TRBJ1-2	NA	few	TGTGCCAGCAGCCCGACGACACGCCTCTTCGGCTACACCTTC	CASSPTTRLFGYTF
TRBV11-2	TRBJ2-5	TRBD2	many	TGTGCCAGCAGCTTAACGGGGGGAGCGATTAAGACCCAGTACTTC	CASSLTGGAIKTQYF
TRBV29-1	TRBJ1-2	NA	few	TGCAGCGTCTCCGGGACACCTAACTATGGCTACACCTTC	CSVSGTPNYGYTF
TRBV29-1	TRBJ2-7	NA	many	TGCAGCGCACTTGGGGGAGGCGAGCAGTACTTC	CSALGGGEQYF
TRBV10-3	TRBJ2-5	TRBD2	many	TGTGCCATCAGTGACATAGGACTAGCGGGAACTATCGGGACCCAGTACTTC	CAISDIGLAGTIGTQYF
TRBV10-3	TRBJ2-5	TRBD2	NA	TGTGCCATCCGGGCTAGCGGGAGTATAGAGACCCAGTACTTC	CAIRASGSIETQYF
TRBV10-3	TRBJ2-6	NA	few	TGTGCCGCCCTTAGGGTAGCTGGGGCCAACGTCCTGACTTTC	CAALRVAGANVLTF
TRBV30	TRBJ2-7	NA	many	TGTGCCTGGAGTGTATCTTGGGCGGGGGCGTCCGAGCAGTACTTC	CAWSVSWAGASEQYF
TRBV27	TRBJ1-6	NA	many	TGTGCCAGCAGTTTAAGGCATGCTACACCGAATTCACCCCTCCACTTT	CASSLRHATPNSPLHF
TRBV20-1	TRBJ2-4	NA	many	TGCAGTGCTAGGGAGGGTACCAAAAACATTCAGTACTTC	CSAREGTKNIQYF
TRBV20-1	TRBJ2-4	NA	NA	TGCAGTGCTACCCTAGGGGAAAGGGCCAAAAACATTCAGTACTTC	CSATLGERAKNIQYF
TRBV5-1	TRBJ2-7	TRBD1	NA	TGCGCCACCAAAAAGACAGGGTCCTCCTACGAGCAGTACTTC	CATKKTGSSYEQYF
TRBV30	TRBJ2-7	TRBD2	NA	TGTGCCTGGAGTACCAGCGGGAGCTCCTACGAGCAGTACTTC	CAWSTSGSSYEQYF
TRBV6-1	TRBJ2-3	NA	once	TGTGCCAGCAGCCATGCGTTGGACAGTCTTTCGTCTGGAACGCAGTATTTT	CASSHALDSLSSGTQYF
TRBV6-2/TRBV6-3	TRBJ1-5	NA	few	TGTGCCAGCAGTTACATCCCAGGACCAAGCAATCAGCCCCAGCATTTT	CASSYIPGPSNQPQHF
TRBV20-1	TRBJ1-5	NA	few	TGCAGTGCTAGAGCGGGATTAGAGATGAATAGCAATCAGCCCCAGCATTTT	CSARAGLEMNSNQPQHF
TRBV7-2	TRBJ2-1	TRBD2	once	TGTGCCAGCAGCCGCGGACTAGCGGGGGACAATGAGCAGTTCTTC	CASSRGLAGDNEQFF
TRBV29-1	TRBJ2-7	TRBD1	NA	TGCAGCGTTGAAGACGGGACAGGGGCTTCCTACGAGCAGTACTTC	CSVEDGTGASYEQYF
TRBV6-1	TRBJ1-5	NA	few	TGTGCCAGCATAGTCAATGGCTATAGCAATCAGCCCCAGCATTTT	CASIVNGYSNQPQHF
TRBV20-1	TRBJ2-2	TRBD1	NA	TGCAGTGCCTTACAGGGGCCGAGCACCGGGGAGCTGTTTTTT	CSALQGPSTGELFF
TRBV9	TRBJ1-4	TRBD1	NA	TGTGCCAGCAGCGGGACAGGGTCCATAGGGGAAAAACTGTTTTTT	CASSGTGSIGEKLFF
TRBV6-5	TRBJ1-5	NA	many	TGTGCCAGCAGTTACTTTCTAGGGCAGCCCCAGCATTTT	CASSYFLGQPQHF
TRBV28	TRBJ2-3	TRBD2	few	TGTGCCAGCAGACCAGGACTAGCGGGAGGAGTAGATACGCAGTATTTT	CASRPGLAGGVDTQYF
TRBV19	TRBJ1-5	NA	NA	TGTGCCAGTATCCCGGACGGATTTTATAGCAATCAGCCCCAGCATTTT	CASIPDGFYSNQPQHF
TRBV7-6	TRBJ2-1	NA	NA	TGTGCCAGCAGCTTAGCGCTTGTCGGTCGAGGGAGGAATGAGCAGTTCTTC	CASSLALVGRGRNEQFF